This entry lists 8 T cell receptor beta chains sequenced from one sample in a study of post-analysis software for immune sequencing data. Overall study results and limits: Four or five TRBV segments were more frequent in patients than controls; TRBV5-6, TRBV5-1 and TRBV20-1 belonged to this group.

The antigens of these receptors remain unknown. Built from TCR beta cDNA, the libraries had unique molecular identifiers in them. MiXCR was run by TCRdb on the PCR reads, yielding one entry per CDR3 protein. Of about 430,000 distinct CDR3 sequences detected, over 30% appear once; the ten largest clones hold about 7.6%. Sequencing was carried out using blood. The receptors were gathered from a girl aged 2-10 years with multiple sclerosis.

The J gene is TRBJ2-6, the V gene TRBV20-1; D unclear. Germline-derived CDR1 and CDR2 are DFQATT and SNEGSKA (reference sequence). V lost 1 base, J lost 0 bases, and 10 bases lay in between. This CDR3 has 16 residues. CDR3 coding DNA: TGCAGTGCTAGAGGGACGGGTACCTCTGGGGCCAACGTCCTGACTTTC. Its protein product is CSARGTGTSGANVLTF.

This clonotype came up many times. The chain recombines TRBV20-1 with TRBJ2-7, with 8 bases that match TRBD2. The CDR3 spans 13 residues. The J segment lost 4 bases and the V segment lost 3 bases, leaving 5 bases of the junction unmatched. Per the germline V gene, CDR1 is DFQATT and CDR2 is SNEGSKA (reference sequence). In DNA, the CDR3 is TGCAGTGCTAGGGTAGCGGGAAAGTACGAGCAGTACTTC. Amino acid sequence: CSARVAGKYEQYF.

This chain links TRBV7-7 with TRBJ2-7, with a tentative D call TRBD1 (6 bases). Germline V gene lookup returns CDR1 SSHAT and CDR2 FNYEAQ (reference sequence). The CDR3 has 15 residues. Trimming left V 5 bases short and J 2 bases short, with 16 bases between. CDR3 in DNA: TGTGCCAGCAGCCAGAGGGACAATCCAACCTACGAGCAGTACTTC. Its translation: CASSQRDNPTYEQYF.

V usage is TRBV5-1 and J usage is TRBJ1-2; 8 positions agree with TRBD1. This CDR3 has 15 amino acids. Trimming cost V 6 bases and J 2 bases; bases outside gene matches: 9. Germline V CDR1 and CDR2: SGHRS, YFSETQ. Here the CDR3 DNA reads TGCGCCAGCAACCCCCGGACAGGGATAAACTATGGCTACACCTTC. Translating it yields CASNPRTGINYGYTF.

This chain uses TRBV28 with TRBJ2-3, with 7 nucleotides matching TRBD2. The V gene's germline CDR1 is MDHEN and CDR2 SYDVKM. This CDR3 has 13 amino acids. Trimming cost V 6 bases and J 4 bases; bases outside gene matches: 4. As DNA, the CDR3 is TGTGCCAGCAGCTGGACTAGACCAGATACGCAGTATTTT. The encoded protein is CASSWTRPDTQYF. The full variable domain, completed using reference TRBV28 and TRBJ2-3, is DVKVTQSSRYLVKRTGEKVFLECVQDMDHENMFWYRQDPGLGLRLIYFSYDVKMKEKGDIPEGYSVSREKKERFSLILESASTNQTSMYLCASSWTRPDTQYFGPGTRLTVL.

The V call is TRBV27, the J call TRBJ2-1; no clear D gene. V lost 7 bases to trimming and J lost 4 bases, with 11 bases between them. The CDR3 is 13 residues long. Germline CDR1 is MNHEY and CDR2 is SMNVEV (reference sequence). As DNA, the CDR3 is TGTGCCAGCAAGGCCGCATTATACAATGAGCAGTTCTTC. Translated, it gives CASKAALYNEQFF.

As to this clonotype: Mismatch with germline at one junction end may stem from a read error. The CDR3, as DNA: TGTGCCGTCAGCGGCTCTAAAGCGGGAGGGTGGAATGAGCAGTTCTTC. Translation gives CAVSGSKAGGWNEQFF. V usage is TRBV10-3 and J usage is TRBJ2-1, with 10 bases that match TRBD2. Germline CDR1 and CDR2: ENHRY and SYGVKD. This CDR3 is 16 amino acids long.

The gene calls are TRBV7-8 and TRBJ1-6; 7 positions agree with TRBD1. The CDR3 covers 14 residues. Losses at the gene ends were 5 bases for V and 7 bases for J; bases not matched to a gene: 5. Germline V gives CDR1 SGHVS, CDR2 FQNEAQ. CDR3 loop: CASSTDRANSPLHF. In DNA form, the CDR3 reads TGTGCCAGCAGCACTGACAGGGCAAATTCACCCCTCCACTTT.